Following are 18 T cell receptor beta chains from one sample sequenced in a study of cytomegalovirus exposure and HLA in healthy donors. Primers for the PCR totalled 60 Vbeta and 13 Jbeta. TCRdb's copy holds only in-frame clones and misses some; the assay was immunoSEQ multiplex PCR. The data hold around 150,000 clones, with roughly 77% observed a single time. Sequences were obtained from PBMCs. These TCRs come from a man younger than 40 in good health.

This clone has only a few counts. The chain is built from TRBV7-3 and TRBJ2-7; maybe TRBD1 (5 bases). V lost 1 base and J lost 1, with 11 bases in between. Germline values: CDR1 SGHTA, CDR2 FQGTGA. This CDR3 is built from 15 residues. The CDR3 loop reads CASSLRPGPSYEQYF. The CDR3 DNA is TGTGCCAGCAGCTTAAGGCCAGGGCCATCCTACGAGCAGTACTTC.

This sequence joins TRBV7-2 and TRBJ2-5; TRBD2 agrees at 7 bases. This CDR3 region has 15 residues. V shed 2 bases and J 2 bases; nucleotides not matched to a gene: 5. The germline V gene encodes CDR1 SGHTA and CDR2 FQGNSA. The DNA for the CDR3 is TGTGCCAGCAGCTTATTCGCGGGAGCACAAGAGACCCAGTACTTC. Translated, it gives CASSLFAGAQETQYF.

The CDR3 sequence is CASSLDSFNYEQYF. CDR3 coding DNA: TGCGCCAGCAGCTTGGACTCCTTTAACTACGAGCAGTACTTC. The gene calls are TRBV5-1 and TRBJ2-7; the D is unclear. V was trimmed by 0 bases and J by 3 bases, leaving 10 bases between them. The CDR3 has 14 amino acids. Germline CDR1 reads SGHRS; CDR2 reads YFSETQ.

The V gene is TRBV6-5, the J gene TRBJ2-7; maybe TRBD2 (7 bases). Germline lookup yields CDR1 MNHEY and CDR2 SVGAGI. V lost 8 bases and J 4 bases, leaving 21 bases between the germline ends. The CDR3 covers 15 residues. CDR3 residues: CASHEGGELRYEQYF. The CDR3 region has the DNA TGTGCCAGCCACGAGGGGGGGGAGCTGCGATACGAGCAGTACTTC.

CDR3 bases: TGTGCCAGCAGCTTAGATCGTAGCGAACCGTTCTTC. This encodes CASSLDRSEPFF. The chain recombines TRBV11-3 with TRBJ2-1; D may be TRBD2 (5 bases). Germline V gives CDR1 SGHNT, CDR2 YENEEA. Trimming cost V 0 bases and J 15 bases, with 12 bases left between them. The CDR3 consists of 12 residues.

V gene TRBV5-1 combines with J gene TRBJ1-1; D is perhaps TRBD1 (5 bases). This CDR3 has 15 amino acids. The germline V and J ends were trimmed by 3 bases and 0 bases, with 12 bases remaining between them. Germline values: CDR1 SGHRS, CDR2 YFSETQ. The CDR3 region has the DNA TGCGCCAGCAGCTCCAAGACAGTCATGAACACTGAAGCTTTCTTT. Its protein product is CASSSKTVMNTEAFF.

The genes are TRBV5-1 and TRBJ1-2; D is ambiguous. V dropped 0 bases and J dropped 6 bases, with 12 bases sitting between them. In germline, CDR1 is SGHRS, CDR2 YFSETQ. CDR3 length equals 14 residues. CDR3 nucleotide sequence: TGCGCCAGCAGCTTGGGCGGGGAAGGGAATGGCTACACCTTC. Translated: CASSLGGEGNGYTF.

J is TRBJ2-1 and V is TRBV4-1; 8 positions match TRBD1. This CDR3 spans 15 amino acids. J lost 4 bases, V lost 4 bases, and 6 bases had no gene match. Germline lookup yields CDR1 MGHRA and CDR2 YSYEKL. DNA of the CDR3: TGCGCCAGCAGCCCTGGGACAGGCGATTACAATGAGCAGTTCTTC. It encodes CASSPGTGDYNEQFF.

This chain links TRBV5-6 with TRBJ1-5; D call uncertain. CDR1 is SGHDT, CDR2 YYEEEE, per germline. The CDR3 extends over 17 amino acids. The V end was cut by 1 base, the J end by 0 bases, with 14 bases between. CDR3 residues: CASSLFGGGNSNQPQHF. The CDR3 DNA is TGTGCCAGCAGCTTGTTCGGTGGCGGGAATAGCAATCAGCCCCAGCATTTT.

About this clone: The junction departs from the called germline gene at one end, perhaps through a read error. V usage is TRBV7-9 and J usage is TRBJ2-7, with a weak D call TRBD2 (5 bases). This CDR3 has 15 amino acids. The germline V gene encodes CDR1 SEHNR and CDR2 FQNEAQ (reference sequence). CDR3 in DNA: TGTTCCAGCACCCTGACCGGGATAGCCCCCTACGAGCAGTACTTC. Translated, it gives CSSTLTGIAPYEQYF.

This clone has just a few counts. The chain links TRBV9 to TRBJ2-1; weak D call: TRBD1 (6 bases). The V end lost 2 bases, the J end lost 9 bases, and 9 bases lay between the germline ends. The CDR3 is made up of 12 amino acids. The V gene's germline CDR1 is SGDLS and CDR2 YYNGEE. CDR3 residues: CASSVPGVEQFF. Here the CDR3 DNA reads TGTGCCAGCAGCGTCCCAGGGGTTGAGCAGTTCTTC.

This sequence joins TRBV6-5 and TRBJ1-2; D is unclear. The CDR3 spans 13 residues. The V end was cut by 6 bases, the J end by 7 bases, with 15 bases between. Germline V gene lookup returns CDR1 MNHEY and CDR2 SVGAGI. The CDR3 nucleotides are TGTGCCAGCAGGGACTATACGGACGGTGGCTACACCTTC. Protein sequence: CASRDYTDGGYTF.

V usage is TRBV7-9 and J usage is TRBJ2-7, with 7 bases identical to TRBD1. The CDR3 extends over 15 amino acids. The J segment lost 2 bases and the V segment lost 5 bases, leaving 9 bases of the junction unmatched. CDR1 and CDR2 (germline): SEHNR, FQNEAQ (reference sequence). DNA of the CDR3: TGTGCCAGCAGCCCCCCGGGGACAGTGGCCTACGAGCAGTACTTC. This encodes CASSPPGTVAYEQYF.

Comment on this clone: The junction does not match germline at one end; this may be a read error. The chain joins TRBV7-9 to TRBJ1-2, with 11 bases that match TRBD1. The CDR3 is made up of 15 amino acids. The germline V gene has CDR1 SEHNR and CDR2 FQNEAQ (reference sequence). The CDR3 DNA is TGTTCCAGCAGCTCCCCGGGACAGGGGGTCTATGGCTACACCTTC. This sequence encodes CSSSSPGQGVYGYTF.

This clone was recorded only once. The V call is TRBV9, the J call TRBJ1-2; D remains unclear. Trimming stripped 0 bases from V and 4 bases from J, with 13 bases between. CDR1 and CDR2 from the germline V gene are SGDLS and YYNGEE. This CDR3 spans 15 amino acids. The CDR3 loop reads CASSVDVFGSYGYTF. The CDR3 coding sequence is TGTGCCAGCAGCGTAGATGTGTTCGGGAGCTATGGCTACACCTTC.

The rearrangement links TRBV7-2 to TRBJ1-5; D is uncertain. This CDR3 contains 15 residues. V lost 1 base and J lost 6, with 13 bases in between. Germline values: CDR1 SGHTA, CDR2 FQGNSA. In DNA, the CDR3 is TGTGCCAGCAGCTTAGGTGTGCAGGCCCCTCAGCCCCAGCATTTT. Translation gives CASSLGVQAPQPQHF.

This sequence joins TRBV25-1 and TRBJ1-2, with D maybe TRBD1 (6 bases). CDR3 size: 13 residues. V was shortened by 2 bases and J by 6 bases, with 10 bases between the two germline ends. Germline loops: CDR1 MGHDK, CDR2 SYGVNS. The CDR3 spells CASSETGGHGYTF. The CDR3 region has the DNA TGTGCCAGCAGTGAAACTGGGGGCCATGGCTACACCTTC.

The rearrangement joins TRBV28 to TRBJ1-5, with 8 bases that match TRBD1. With 6 bases clipped from V and 6 bases from J, the junction kept 10 bases outside the gene matches. The CDR3 has 15 amino acids. Germline CDR1 MDHEN, CDR2 SYDVKM. CDR3 DNA: TGTGCCAGCAGAGTATCAGGGGGCTCGGGTCAGCCCCAGCATTTT. The encoded protein is CASRVSGGSGQPQHF.